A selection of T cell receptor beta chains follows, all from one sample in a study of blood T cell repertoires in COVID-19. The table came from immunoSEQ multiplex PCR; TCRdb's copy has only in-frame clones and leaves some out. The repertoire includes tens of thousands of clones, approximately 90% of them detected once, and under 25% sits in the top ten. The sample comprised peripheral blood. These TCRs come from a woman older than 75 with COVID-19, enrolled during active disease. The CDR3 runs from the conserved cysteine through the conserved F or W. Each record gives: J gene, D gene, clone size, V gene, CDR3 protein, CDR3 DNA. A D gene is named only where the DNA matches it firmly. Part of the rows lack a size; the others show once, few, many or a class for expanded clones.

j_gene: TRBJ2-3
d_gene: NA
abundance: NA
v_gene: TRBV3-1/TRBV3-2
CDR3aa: CASSQGSGVSTDTQYF
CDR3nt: TGTGCCAGCAGCCAAGGAAGCGGAGTTAGCACAGATACGCAGTATTTT

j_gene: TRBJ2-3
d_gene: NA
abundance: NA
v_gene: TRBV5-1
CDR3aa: CASSKRSTDTQYF
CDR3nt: TGCGCCAGCAGCAAGCGGAGCACAGATACGCAGTATTTT

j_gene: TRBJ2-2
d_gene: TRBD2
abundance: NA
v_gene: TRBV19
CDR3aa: CASIFSSGGWGIGELFF
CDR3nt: TGTGCCAGTATCTTCTCTAGCGGGGGCTGGGGGATCGGGGAGCTGTTTTTT

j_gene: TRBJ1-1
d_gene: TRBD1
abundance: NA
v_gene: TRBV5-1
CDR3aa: CASSSDRGANTEAFF
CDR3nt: TGCGCCAGCAGCTCGGACAGGGGGGCTAACACTGAAGCTTTCTTT

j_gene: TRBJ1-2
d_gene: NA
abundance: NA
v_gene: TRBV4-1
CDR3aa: CASSAARANYGYTF
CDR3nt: TGCGCCAGCAGCGCAGCCAGGGCTAACTATGGCTACACCTTC

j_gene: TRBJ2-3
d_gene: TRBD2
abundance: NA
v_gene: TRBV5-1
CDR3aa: CASSLTGTSIADTQYF
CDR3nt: TGCGCCAGCAGCCTTACCGGGACTAGCATCGCAGATACGCAGTATTTT

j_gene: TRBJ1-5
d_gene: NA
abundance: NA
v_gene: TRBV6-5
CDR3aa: CASSPHFRNQPQHF
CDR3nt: TGTGCCAGCAGTCCCCACTTCCGCAATCAGCCCCAGCATTTT

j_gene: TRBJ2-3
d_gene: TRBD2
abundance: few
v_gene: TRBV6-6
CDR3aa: CASSYPGLAGDTQYF
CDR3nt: TGTGCCAGCAGTTACCCCGGACTAGCGGGAGATACGCAGTATTTT

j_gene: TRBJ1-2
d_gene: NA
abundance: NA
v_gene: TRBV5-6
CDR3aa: CASNGGQGGYTF
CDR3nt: TGTGCCAGCAACGGGGGTCAGGGTGGCTACACCTTC

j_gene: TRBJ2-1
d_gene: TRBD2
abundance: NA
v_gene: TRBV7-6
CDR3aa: CASSPAGAGGISHNEQFF
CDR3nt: TGTGCCAGCAGCCCGGCGGGTGCGGGGGGCATTTCTCACAATGAGCAGTTCTTC

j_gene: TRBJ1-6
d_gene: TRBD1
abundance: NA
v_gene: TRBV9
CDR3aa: CASSVGGGGGSGSPLHF
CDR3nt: TGTGCCAGCAGCGTAGGGGGTGGAGGGGGCAGTGGTTCACCCCTCCACTTT

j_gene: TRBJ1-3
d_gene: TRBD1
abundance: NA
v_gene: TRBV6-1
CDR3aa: CASSEASGQTFSGNTIYF
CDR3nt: TGTGCCAGCAGTGAAGCGTCGGGACAGACCTTCTCTGGAAACACCATATATTTT

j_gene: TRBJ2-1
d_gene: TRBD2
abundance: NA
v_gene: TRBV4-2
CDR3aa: CASSPSSSAGVFNEQFF
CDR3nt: TGTGCCAGCAGCCCCTCTTCTTCGGCGGGGGTCTTTAATGAGCAGTTCTTC

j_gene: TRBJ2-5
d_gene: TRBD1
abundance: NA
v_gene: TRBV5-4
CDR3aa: CASSYRGETQYF
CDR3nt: TGTGCCAGCAGCTACAGGGGAGAGACCCAGTACTTC

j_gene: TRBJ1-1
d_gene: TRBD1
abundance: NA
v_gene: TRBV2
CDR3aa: CASRRDRVATEAFF
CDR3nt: TGTGCCAGCCGGAGGGACAGGGTAGCCACTGAAGCTTTCTTT

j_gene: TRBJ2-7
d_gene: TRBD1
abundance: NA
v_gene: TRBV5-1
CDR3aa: CASSLFSGGDYEQYF
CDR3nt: TGCGCCAGCAGCTTGTTTTCAGGGGGCGATTACGAGCAGTACTTC

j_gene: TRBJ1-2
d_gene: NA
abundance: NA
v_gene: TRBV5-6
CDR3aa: CASSYPTVSQDGYTF
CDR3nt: TGTGCCAGCAGCTACCCGACAGTTTCCCAGGATGGCTACACCTTC

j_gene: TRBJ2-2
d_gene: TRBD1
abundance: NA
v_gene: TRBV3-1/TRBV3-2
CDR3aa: CASSPRGQIAGGELFF
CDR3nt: TGTGCCAGCAGCCCGAGGGGGCAGATTGCCGGCGGGGAGCTGTTTTTT

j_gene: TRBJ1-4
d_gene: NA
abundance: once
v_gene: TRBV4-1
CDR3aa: CASSQGPMGLNEKLFF
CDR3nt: TGCGCCAGCAGCCAAGGGCCCATGGGGCTTAATGAAAAACTGTTTTTT

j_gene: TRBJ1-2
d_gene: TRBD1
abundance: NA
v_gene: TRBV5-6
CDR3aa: CASSPGQGSNYGYTF
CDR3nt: TGTGCCAGCAGCCCAGGACAGGGGTCTAACTATGGCTACACCTTC

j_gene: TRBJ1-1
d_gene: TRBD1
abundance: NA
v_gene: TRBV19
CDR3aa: CASSRQGMNTEAFF
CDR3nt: TGTGCCAGTAGCCGACAGGGGATGAACACTGAAGCTTTCTTT

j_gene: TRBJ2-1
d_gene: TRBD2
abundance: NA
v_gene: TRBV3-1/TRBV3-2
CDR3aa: CASSQGLAAARGEQFF
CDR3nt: TGTGCCAGCAGCCAAGGGCTAGCGGCGGCCCGGGGTGAGCAGTTCTTC

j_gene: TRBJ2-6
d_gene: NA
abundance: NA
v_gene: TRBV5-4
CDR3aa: CASSLAGAGANVLTF
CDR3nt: TGTGCCAGCAGCTTGGCAGGGGCTGGGGCCAACGTCCTGACTTTC

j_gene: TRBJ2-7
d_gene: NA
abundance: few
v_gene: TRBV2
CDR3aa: CASSERGKQYF
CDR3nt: TGTGCCAGCAGTGAAAGAGGCAAGCAGTACTTC

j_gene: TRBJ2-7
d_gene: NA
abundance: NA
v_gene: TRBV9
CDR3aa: CASSVVGGAKSYEQYF
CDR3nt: TGTGCCAGCAGCGTAGTAGGGGGGGCTAAATCCTACGAGCAGTACTTC

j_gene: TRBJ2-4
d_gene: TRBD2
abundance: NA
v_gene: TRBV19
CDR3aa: CASSILAGGGAKNIQYF
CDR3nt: TGTGCCAGTAGTATACTAGCGGGGGGGGGAGCCAAAAACATTCAGTACTTC

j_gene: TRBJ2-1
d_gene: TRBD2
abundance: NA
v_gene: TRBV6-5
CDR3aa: CASTTSGGNNEQFF
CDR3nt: TGTGCCAGCACGACTAGCGGGGGGAACAATGAGCAGTTCTTC

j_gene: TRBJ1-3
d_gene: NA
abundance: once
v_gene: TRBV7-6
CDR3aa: CASSLGAGALGNTIYF
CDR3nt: TGTGCCAGCAGCTTAGGGGCAGGGGCGCTAGGAAACACCATATATTTT

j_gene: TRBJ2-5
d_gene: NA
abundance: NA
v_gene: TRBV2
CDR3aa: CASRYRGKQETQYF
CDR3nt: TGTGCCAGCAGGTATCGGGGTAAACAAGAGACCCAGTACTTC

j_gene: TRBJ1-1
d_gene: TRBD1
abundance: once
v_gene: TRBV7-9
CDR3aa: CASSPDRMNTEAFF
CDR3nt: TGTGCCAGCAGCCCGGACAGGATGAACACTGAAGCTTTCTTT

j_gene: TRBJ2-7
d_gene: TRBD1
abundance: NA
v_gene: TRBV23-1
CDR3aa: CASSHPGTDKYEQYF
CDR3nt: TGCGCCAGCAGCCACCCCGGGACAGATAAGTACGAGCAGTACTTC

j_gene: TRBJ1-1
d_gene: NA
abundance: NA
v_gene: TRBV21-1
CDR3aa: CASSGGKGREGTEAFF
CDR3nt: TGTGCCAGCAGCGGGGGGAAGGGTCGAGAGGGCACTGAAGCTTTCTTT

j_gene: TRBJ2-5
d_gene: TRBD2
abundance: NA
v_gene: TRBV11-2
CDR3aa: CASSLRSQRGGLRETQYF
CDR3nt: TGTGCCAGCAGCTTAAGAAGCCAGCGGGGGGGCCTGAGAGAGACCCAGTACTTC

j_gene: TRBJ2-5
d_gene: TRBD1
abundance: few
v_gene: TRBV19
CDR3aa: CASSLGAGGAETQYF
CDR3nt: TGTGCCAGTAGTCTCGGTGCAGGGGGAGCGGAGACCCAGTACTTC

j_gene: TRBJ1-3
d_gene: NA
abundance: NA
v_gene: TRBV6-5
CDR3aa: CASSRGASGNTIYF
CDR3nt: TGTGCCAGCAGTCGGGGGGCCTCTGGAAACACCATATATTTT

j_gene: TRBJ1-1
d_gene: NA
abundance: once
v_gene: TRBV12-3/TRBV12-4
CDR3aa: CASSLGPNTEAFF
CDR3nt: TGTGCCAGCAGTTTGGGGCCGAACACTGAAGCTTTCTTT

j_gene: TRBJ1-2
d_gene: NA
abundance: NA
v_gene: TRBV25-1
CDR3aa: CASSEQASPNYGYTF
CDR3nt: TGTGCCAGCAGTGAGCAGGCCAGTCCTAACTATGGCTACACCTTC

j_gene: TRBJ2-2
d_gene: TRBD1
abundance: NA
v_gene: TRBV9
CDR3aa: CASSGPGQGFGELFF
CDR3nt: TGTGCCAGCAGCGGGCCGGGACAGGGGTTCGGGGAGCTGTTTTTT

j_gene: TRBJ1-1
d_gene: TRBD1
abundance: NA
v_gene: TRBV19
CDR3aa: CASSKTGVLTEAFF
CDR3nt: TGTGCCAGTAGTAAGACAGGGGTTCTTACTGAAGCTTTCTTT

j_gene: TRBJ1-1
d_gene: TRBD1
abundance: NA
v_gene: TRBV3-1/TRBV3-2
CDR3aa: CASSPNGQVTEAFF
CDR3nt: TGTGCCAGCAGCCCAAATGGACAGGTTACTGAAGCTTTCTTT

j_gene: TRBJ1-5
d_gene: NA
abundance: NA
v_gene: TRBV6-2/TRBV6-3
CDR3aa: CASSYSRSNQPQHF
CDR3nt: TGTGCCAGCAGTTACTCCAGGAGCAATCAGCCCCAGCATTTT

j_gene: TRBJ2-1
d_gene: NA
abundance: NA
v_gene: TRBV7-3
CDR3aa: CASSLAAGAYNEQFF
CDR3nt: TGTGCCAGCAGCTTAGCGGCGGGGGCATACAATGAGCAGTTCTTC

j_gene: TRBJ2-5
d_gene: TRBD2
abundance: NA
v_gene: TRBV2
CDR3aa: CASSERGLAGGKTQYF
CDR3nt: TGTGCCAGCAGTGAAAGGGGATTAGCGGGGGGGAAAACCCAGTACTTC

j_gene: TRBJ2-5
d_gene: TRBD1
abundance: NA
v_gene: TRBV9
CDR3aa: CASSLGGTGQETQYF
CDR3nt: TGTGCCAGCTCCCTAGGGGGCACAGGGCAAGAGACCCAGTACTTC

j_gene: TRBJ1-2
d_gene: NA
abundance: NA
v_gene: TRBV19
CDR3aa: CASSAGANGYTF
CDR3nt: TGTGCCAGTAGTGCAGGGGCCAACGGCTACACCTTC